What follows are 9 T cell receptor beta chains derived from one specimen sequenced in a study of cytomegalovirus exposure and HLA in healthy donors. Use of 60 Vbeta and 13 Jbeta primers characterized the PCR. Some clones are missing from TCRdb's copy, which holds only in-frame ones; the method was immunoSEQ multiplex PCR. The table records about 130,000 clones, 60% to 75% of them present only once. Sequencing used PBMCs. Receptors originate from a human donor in good health.

The chain combines TRBV19 with TRBJ1-5; 7 bases agree with TRBD1. Germline CDR1 LNHDA, CDR2 SQIVND (reference sequence). With 7 bases clipped from V and 6 bases from J, the junction kept 12 bases outside the gene matches. The CDR3 loop spans 15 amino acids. CDR3 loop: CASTSDRWDSQPQHF. The CDR3 DNA is TGTGCCAGTACCTCGGACAGGTGGGATAGTCAGCCCCAGCATTTT. Complete variable domain (other parts from reference TRBV19 and TRBJ1-5): DGGITQSPKYLFRKEGQNVTLSCEQNLNHDAMYWYRQDPGQGLRLIYYSQIVNDFQKGDIAEGYSVSREKKESFPLTVTSAQKNPTAFYLCASTSDRWDSQPQHFGDGTRLSIL.

The chain uses TRBV28 and TRBJ1-5; perhaps TRBD1 as D (5 bases). The CDR3 covers 15 residues. Germline V gene sequence: CDR1 MDHEN, CDR2 SYDVKM. The V and J ends lost 10 bases and 0 bases respectively, with 16 bases between them. The CDR3 sequence is CATAHAGDSNQPQHF. Written as DNA, the CDR3 is TGTGCCACCGCCCACGCGGGGGATAGCAATCAGCCCCAGCATTTT.

The rearrangement links TRBV6-5 to TRBJ2-7, with 7 bases fitting TRBD1. V lost 6 bases to trimming and J lost 3 bases; unmatched junction nucleotides: 8. Germline V gene data show CDR1 as MNHEY and CDR2 as SVGAGI. The CDR3 has 14 amino acids. CDR3 loop: CASSLGQLSYEQYF. CDR3 nucleotide sequence: TGTGCCAGCAGCTTGGGACAGCTTAGCTACGAGCAGTACTTC.

The chain couples TRBV11-2 to TRBJ2-5; D is possibly TRBD2 (6 bases). Germline assignment: CDR1 SGHAT and CDR2 FQNNGV. V dropped 3 bases and J dropped 4 bases, with 15 bases sitting between them. The CDR3 sequence is 15 residues long. The CDR3, as DNA: TGTGCCAGCAGCTTCGGAGGGACCAACGGAGAGACCCAGTACTTC. This sequence encodes CASSFGGTNGETQYF.

This chain uses TRBV5-4 with TRBJ2-5; 13 positions match TRBD2. CDR3 length: 16 residues. Germline trimming cut 4 bases from V and 5 bases from J; bases unmatched to any gene: 8. The V gene's germline CDR1 is SGHNT and CDR2 YYREEE (reference sequence). CDR3 sequence (DNA): TGTGCCAGCAGCGAAAAACTAGCGGGAGGGGGGGAGACCCAGTACTTC. It encodes CASSEKLAGGGETQYF. Drawing the rest from reference TRBV5-4 and TRBJ2-5, the complete variable domain is ETGVTQSPTHLIKTRGQQVTLRCSSQSGHNTVSWYQQALGQGPQFIFQYYREEENGRGNFPPRFSGLQFPNYSSELNVNALELDDSALYLCASSEKLAGGGETQYFGPGTRLLVL.

This clone has only one observation. The chain has TRBV6-1 and TRBJ2-5; D possibly corresponds to TRBD2 (6 bases). Germline values: CDR1 MNHNS, CDR2 SASEGT. This CDR3 contains 13 residues. Trimming took 10 bases from V and 0 from J, leaving 12 bases between them. Written as DNA, the CDR3 is TGTGCCACCACGGGAGTCTACCAAGAGACCCAGTACTTC. Amino acid sequence: CATTGVYQETQYF.

The rearrangement uses TRBV7-6 and TRBJ2-1, with 13 nucleotides matching TRBD2. The V segment lost 6 bases and the J segment 8 bases; nucleotides outside the gene matches: 10. The CDR3 extends over 16 amino acids. Germline V gene sequence: CDR1 SGHVS, CDR2 FNYEAQ. Here the CDR3 DNA reads TGTGCCAGCAGTCAACCGGGACTAGCGGGAACGGATGAGCAGTTCTTC. Translated: CASSQPGLAGTDEQFF.

This clone has just a few counts. The chain employs TRBV28 and TRBJ1-4; 9 positions match TRBD1. This CDR3 is built from 16 residues. The J segment lost 11 bases and the V segment lost 8 bases, leaving 18 bases of the junction unmatched. Germline lookup yields CDR1 MDHEN and CDR2 SYDVKM. The CDR3 protein is CASGHLKTGGLSKLFF. The CDR3 coding sequence is TGTGCCAGCGGGCACCTAAAGACAGGGGGTTTATCCAAACTGTTTTTT.

J is TRBJ2-7 and V is TRBV19; a weak D match, TRBD2 (6 bases). The CDR3 spans 13 residues. The V and J ends lost 4 bases and 5 bases respectively, with 12 bases between them. CDR1 and CDR2 (germline): LNHDA, SQIVND (reference sequence). The CDR3 loop is CASSTGLSDEQYF. The CDR3 DNA reads TGTGCCAGTAGTACCGGACTATCGGACGAGCAGTACTTC. The full variable domain, rest sourced from reference TRBV19 and TRBJ2-7, is DGGITQSPKYLFRKEGQNVTLSCEQNLNHDAMYWYRQDPGQGLRLIYYSQIVNDFQKGDIAEGYSVSREKKESFPLTVTSAQKNPTAFYLCASSTGLSDEQYFGPGTRLTVT.